This TCR beta chain was retrieved from a study of T-cell memory formation after mild COVID-19. TCRdb called the 5' RACE reads again in MiXCR, with one record for every CDR3 protein. This table holds roughly 560,000 distinct CDR3 sequences, about 20% found once. In the case of this clonotype: Antigen unknown.

Study conclusions and caveats: Contracting CD4+ clones sat mainly in CM and EM; CD8+ in EMRA. There was no confirmation that second-wave clones peaking on day 37 were SARS-CoV-2 specific. Later expanders leaned toward CD4+, whereas clones contracting from day 15 to 85 were balanced CD4/CD8. That cross-reactive memory joined was suggested by some responding clones appearing in pre-infection memory.

Trimming removed 4 bases from V and 2 bases from J; junction bases left unmatched: 9. Germline lookup yields CDR1 MNHNS and CDR2 SASEGT. The CDR3 totals 17 residues. Sequencing used PBMCs or a T cell subset sorted from them (not recorded which). V gene TRBV6-1 combines with J gene TRBJ2-7; 12 bases map to TRBD2. The origin of this receptor is an adult woman who had mild COVID-19 (a few samples of this study predate the infection). Cell type and time point are not known. The CDR3 DNA reads TGTGCCAGCAGTGGCGGATTGACTAGCGGGAGCGCCTACGAGCAGTACTTC. Translating it yields CASSGGLTSGSAYEQYF.